Below are 8 T cell receptor beta chains sequenced from a single sample in a study of response to subunit inactivated influenza vaccine. MiXCR, run by TCRdb on the RT-PCR reads, gives a single entry per CDR3 protein. The table records 650,000 to 700,000 distinct CDR3 sequences, around a sixth of them present only once. The material sequenced was PBMCs from blood, taken about 13 days after vaccination. Receptors originate from a middle-aged man who received an inactivated influenza vaccine.

This clonotype turned up a few times. The V call is TRBV9, the J call TRBJ2-5, with 16 positions matching TRBD2. This CDR3 spans 16 amino acids. In germline, CDR1 is SGDLS, CDR2 YYNGEE. The V and J ends lost 4 bases and 5 bases, in that order; junction bases with no gene match: 5. The CDR3 nucleotides read TGTGCCAGCAGCTGGGGACTAGCGGGAGGGCCGGAGACCCAGTACTTC. Amino acids: CASSWGLAGGPETQYF.

This clonotype was seen more than once but under ten times. The chain employs TRBV7-2 and TRBJ2-1; D tentatively fits TRBD1 or TRBD2 (5 bases each). CDR3 size: 14 residues. The V gene lost 5 bases and the J gene lost 6 bases, with 14 bases spanning the gap. Per germline, CDR1 SGHTA and CDR2 FQGNSA. The CDR3 loop reads CASSPRGVGNEQFF. CDR3 coding DNA: TGTGCCAGCAGCCCCAGAGGGGTAGGCAATGAGCAGTTCTTC.

The chain joins TRBV18 to TRBJ2-7; 7 positions agree with TRBD1. Trimming removed 1 base from V and 12 bases from J; junction bases left unmatched: 15. This CDR3 spans 15 amino acids. CDR1 and CDR2 from the germline V gene are KGHSH and LQKENI. The CDR3 loop reads CASSPRQGIGHHRYF. DNA for the CDR3: TGTGCCAGCTCACCACGACAGGGAATTGGCCATCACCGGTACTTC.

A few counts support this clonotype. The chain employs TRBV6-1 and TRBJ2-7, with D tentatively TRBD2 (6 bases). The V end was cut by 11 bases, the J end by 3 bases, with 17 bases between. CDR3 size: 13 residues. Germline lookup yields CDR1 MNHNS and CDR2 SASEGT. CDR3 protein: CAAGGTVGYEQYF. The CDR3 bases are TGTGCCGCTGGGGGGACTGTGGGCTACGAGCAGTACTTC.

This clonotype was detected only a few times. The chain couples TRBV7-9 to TRBJ2-1; D assignment may be TRBD1 or TRBD2 (5 bases each). The CDR3 is made up of 11 amino acids. With 6 bases removed from V and 10 bases from J, the gap between germline ends came to 10 bases. CDR1 and CDR2 (germline): SEHNR, FQNEAQ (reference sequence). CDR3 residues: CASSWDGEQFF. In DNA form, the CDR3 reads TGTGCCAGCAGTTGGGACGGGGAGCAGTTCTTC.

This clonotype was detected only a few times. V is TRBV12-3 or TRBV12-4 and J is TRBJ2-3; 7 nucleotides line up with TRBD1. J gave up 1 base and V 5 bases, and 6 bases lay outside the gene matches. The CDR3 contains 15 residues. DNA of the CDR3: TGTGCCAGCAGTACGGGACAGCCCCGCACAGATACGCAGTATTTT. This sequence encodes CASSTGQPRTDTQYF.

The chain combines TRBV5-1 with TRBJ2-2, with D unclear. Germline V gene lookup returns CDR1 SGHRS and CDR2 YFSETQ. The CDR3 spans 16 residues. V gave up 1 base and J gave up 0 bases, with 10 bases separating them. CDR3 sequence: CASSLSSQANTGELFF. The CDR3 nucleotides read TGCGCCAGCAGCTTGAGTTCCCAGGCGAACACCGGGGAGCTGTTTTTT.

This clonotype was recorded a few times. J is TRBJ2-3 and V is TRBV7-9; D not resolved. The germline V gene has CDR1 SEHNR and CDR2 FQNEAQ (reference sequence). This CDR3 spans 13 amino acids. V lost 8 bases and J lost 1, with 10 bases in between. The CDR3 DNA is TGTGCCAGCGGATCAAGGGGCACAGATACGCAGTATTTT. This translates into CASGSRGTDTQYF.